This entry describes one T cell receptor (beta chain). Its antigen is undetermined. Here immunoSEQ multiplex PCR was the method, and the copy in TCRdb shows in-frame clones only, minus some. The sample includes about 2.3 million clones, less than 95% of them seen just once. The data belong to a study of shared clonotypes between healthy human individuals. Study as a whole: The cohort had two women and a few men, ages 18 to 49.

Donors were healthy HIV-negative adults without recently reported acute infections or vaccinations. Study conclusions and caveats: Sampling covered blood only; tissue repertoires likely differ. All-four-donor shared clonotypes had higher generation probabilities than non-shared clonotypes did.

The germline CDR1 and CDR2 sequences are MDHEN and SYDVKM. Trimming cost V 3 bases and J 10 bases; bases outside gene matches: 9. The CDR3 consists of 13 residues. V and J are TRBV28 and TRBJ2-7; TRBD1 matches at 7 bases. Sequencing input: naive CD4+ T cells from PBMCs. Described subset: CD45RA+ positively selected. The clonotype was recovered from a young man in good health. Some clones in this sample may be carry-over from other donors' samples. The CDR3 DNA reads TGTGCCAGCAGTTTTAGGCAGGGGGACGTCCAGTACTTC. Translated: CASSFRQGDVQYF.